Presented here are 31 T cell receptor beta chains from one specimen sequenced in a study of CD8 T cells in Susac syndrome. After extraction with the RNeasy kit, about 0.45 to 1 ug of the RNA was reverse transcribed using random hexamers. TCRdb reanalysed the immunoSEQ multiplex PCR reads using MiXCR and keeps one entry per CDR3 protein. This table holds some 110,000 distinct CDR3 sequences, 90% to 95% found once. Sequencing was done on a sample of CD8+ T cells from PBMCs. The receptors were gathered from a human donor with multiple sclerosis.

The rearrangement links TRBV12-3 or TRBV12-4 to TRBJ2-1; D is possibly TRBD1 or TRBD2 (6 bases each). This CDR3 is 16 amino acids long. The V end was cut by 11 bases, the J end by 0 bases, with 20 bases between. CDR3 nucleotides: TGTGCCGCTACCCACGGGGGCCTACCCTCCTACAATGAGCAGTTCTTC. Its protein product is CAATHGGLPSYNEQFF.

The chain carries TRBV20-1 and TRBJ2-3; 9 bases fit TRBD2. The length of the CDR3 is 16 residues. Trimming cost V 3 bases and J 0 bases; bases outside gene matches: 7. Germline CDR1 is DFQATT and CDR2 is SNEGSKA (reference sequence). CDR3 DNA: TGCAGTGCTAGGTTGAGCGGGGGGCCTAGCACAGATACGCAGTATTTT. It specifies CSARLSGGPSTDTQYF.

V usage is TRBV12-3 or TRBV12-4 and J usage is TRBJ1-1; no definite D call. This CDR3 is 14 amino acids long. The ends were cut back, 8 bases at V and 1 base at J, with 14 bases in the middle. CDR3 DNA: TGTGCCAGCCTCCTTCCAGGTGGGAACACTGAAGCTTTCTTT. It yields the protein CASLLPGGNTEAFF.

V is TRBV5-6 and J is TRBJ1-1, with D tentatively TRBD1 (5 bases). The ends were cut back, 3 bases at V and 3 bases at J, with 15 bases in the middle. The CDR3 has 15 amino acids. Germline V gene sequence: CDR1 SGHDT, CDR2 YYEEEE. The CDR3 DNA reads as TGTGCCAGCAGCTCAAGGCGGGGGTGGTACACTGAAGCTTTCTTT. Protein: CASSSRRGWYTEAFF.

The chain combines TRBV5-4 with TRBJ2-1, with TRBD2 as a possible D gene (5 bases). Germline V lookup: CDR1 SGHNT, CDR2 YYREEE (reference sequence). The ends were cut back, 6 bases at V and 0 bases at J, with 13 bases in the middle. The CDR3 runs to 15 residues. The DNA for the CDR3 is TGTGCCAGCAACCCGCGAGAGGGCTCCTACAATGAGCAGTTCTTC. Its translation is CASNPREGSYNEQFF.

V gene TRBV19 combines with J gene TRBJ2-2, with TRBD1 identical over 8 bases. The CDR3 has 14 amino acids. Germline V gene sequence: CDR1 LNHDA, CDR2 SQIVND (reference sequence). J gave up 6 bases and V 2 bases, and 2 bases lay outside the gene matches. CDR3 residues: CASSISRGPGELFF. Here the CDR3 DNA reads TGTGCCAGTAGTATATCCAGGGGGCCCGGGGAGCTGTTTTTT.

This rearrangement joins TRBV9 to TRBJ1-2; 7 nucleotides agree with TRBD1. J was trimmed by 6 bases and V by 3 bases; bases with no gene match: 11. The CDR3 totals 15 residues. CDR1 SGDLS and CDR2 YYNGEE come from the germline V gene. CDR3 nucleotide sequence: TGTGCCAGCAGCGAGGGGGCTCTTCCCATGGATGGCTACACCTTC. It specifies CASSEGALPMDGYTF.

This clonotype was recorded only once. The chain joins TRBV27 to TRBJ2-7, with TRBD2 as a possible D gene (5 bases). CDR3 size: 13 residues. Germline CDR1 reads MNHEY; CDR2 reads SMNVEV (reference sequence). V was clipped by 5 bases and J by 2 bases, with 10 bases between them. The CDR3 reads CASSIRGAYEQYF. In DNA form, the CDR3 reads TGTGCCAGCAGTATCCGGGGAGCCTACGAGCAGTACTTC.

This clonotype appeared a single time. The chain has TRBV9 and TRBJ2-2; D gene ambiguous. The CDR3 is 15 amino acids. V was trimmed by 0 bases and J by 0 bases, leaving 6 bases between them. Germline values: CDR1 SGDLS, CDR2 YYNGEE. The CDR3 DNA reads TGTGCCAGCAGCGTAGGAGTCGCGAACACCGGGGAGCTGTTTTTT. Amino acid sequence: CASSVGVANTGELFF.

The chain recombines TRBV20-1 with TRBJ1-1, with 7 positions matching TRBD1. The CDR3 covers 14 residues. In germline, CDR1 is DFQATT, CDR2 SNEGSKA (reference sequence). Trimming took 0 bases from V and 1 from J; bases not matched to a gene: 2. CDR3 sequence reads: CSAREGGTNTEAFF. CDR3 in DNA: TGCAGTGCTAGAGAAGGGGGCACGAACACTGAAGCTTTCTTT.

The rearrangement uses TRBV9 and TRBJ2-3, with 7 bases lining up with TRBD1. With V trimmed by 0 bases and J by 6 bases, 1 base remained unmatched. The CDR3 runs 13 residues. Germline assignment: CDR1 SGDLS and CDR2 YYNGEE. The CDR3 DNA reads as TGTGCCAGCAGCGTAGTCAGGGGGGATACGCAGTATTTT. Protein product: CASSVVRGDTQYF.

V and J are TRBV19 and TRBJ1-1; D perhaps matches TRBD1 (5 bases). V lost 6 bases, J lost 10 bases, and 15 bases lay in between. The germline gives CDR1 LNHDA, CDR2 SQIVND (reference sequence). CDR3 size: 12 residues. The CDR3 DNA is TGTGCCAGTAGCGGGACGGGGGAAAGAGCTTTCTTT. Amino acids: CASSGTGERAFF.

The rearrangement uses TRBV12-5 and TRBJ2-7; the D is unclear. Germline-derived CDR1 and CDR2 are LGHNT and FRNRAP. The CDR3 runs 13 residues. Trimming shortened V by 2 bases and J by 2 bases, and 7 bases separated the two germline ends. The DNA of the CDR3 is TGTGCTAGTGGTTTGCCTTTCCCCTACGAGCAGTACTTC. It specifies CASGLPFPYEQYF.

The chain has TRBV7-6 and TRBJ1-1; 8 nucleotides align to TRBD1. CDR3 length equals 14 residues. V shed 5 bases, J shed 5 bases, and the junction held 7 bases outside the gene matches. CDR1 is SGHVS, CDR2 FNYEAQ, per germline. The CDR3 loop is CASSADRGWTEAFF. The DNA for the CDR3 is TGTGCCAGCAGCGCAGACAGGGGATGGACTGAAGCTTTCTTT.

The gene calls are TRBV29-1 and TRBJ2-2; D may be TRBD1 (5 bases). V was cut by 4 bases and J by 3 bases, with 18 bases left in between. CDR1 SQVTM and CDR2 ANQGSEA come from the germline V gene. This CDR3 contains 16 residues. CDR3 region: CSVGGDRRRDTGELFF. The CDR3 nucleotides read TGCAGCGTTGGAGGAGACAGAAGAAGGGACACCGGGGAGCTGTTTTTT.

This chain connects TRBV13 to TRBJ2-1; 9 bases map to TRBD2. Germline CDR1 reads PRHDT; CDR2 reads FYEKMQ (reference sequence). The CDR3 is 14 amino acids. V dropped 5 bases and J dropped 4; count of bases not matched to a gene: 3. The CDR3 spells CASSPGLAYNEQFF. The CDR3 coding sequence is TGTGCCAGCAGCCCCGGACTAGCGTACAATGAGCAGTTCTTC.

V usage is TRBV6-1 and J usage is TRBJ1-5; TRBD1 matches 7 bases. J gave up 5 bases and V 3 bases, and 10 bases lay outside the gene matches. CDR1 and CDR2 from the germline V gene are MNHNS and SASEGT. The CDR3 runs to 16 residues. Here the CDR3 reads CASSEDPGTAHQPQHF. CDR3 DNA: TGTGCCAGCAGTGAGGACCCCGGGACAGCCCATCAGCCCCAGCATTTT.

The rearrangement uses TRBV3-1 and TRBJ2-7; 8 nucleotides align to TRBD1. Trimming removed 7 bases from V and 3 bases from J; junction bases left unmatched: 5. The germline CDR1 and CDR2 sequences are LGHDT and YNNKEL (reference sequence). This CDR3 comprises 13 residues. The CDR3 spells CASTGQGNYEQYF. The CDR3, as DNA: TGTGCCAGCACCGGACAGGGAAACTACGAGCAGTACTTC.

This clonotype was counted only a few times. The chain is built from TRBV7-9 and TRBJ1-2; possibly TRBD1 for D (5 bases). The V end lost 5 bases, the J end lost 5 bases, and 15 bases lay between the germline ends. CDR1 is SEHNR, CDR2 FQNEAQ, per germline (reference sequence). The CDR3 covers 14 residues. CDR3 coding DNA: TGTGCCAGCAGCCCCGGCGGGGCAGGGTATGGCTACACCTTC. This codes for CASSPGGAGYGYTF.

The chain is built from TRBV10-3 and TRBJ1-1; 9 nucleotides agree with TRBD1. Trimming took 3 bases from V and 4 from J; bases not matched to a gene: 12. Germline V gene lookup returns CDR1 ENHRY and CDR2 SYGVKD. The CDR3 runs to 17 residues. As DNA, the CDR3 is TGTGCCATCAGTGACCCGGTGGGACAGGGAACATCCACTGAAGCTTTCTTT. This gives the protein CAISDPVGQGTSTEAFF.

The chain carries TRBV5-1 and TRBJ1-1, with D uncertain. The CDR3 is 13 residues long. The V gene's germline CDR1 is SGHRS and CDR2 YFSETQ. V shed 4 bases and J shed 5 bases, with 12 bases lying between them. The CDR3 bases are TGCGCCAGCAGCCTCAAGGGCGGGACTGAAGCTTTCTTT. Translating it yields CASSLKGGTEAFF.

The rearrangement joins TRBV20-1 to TRBJ2-7; 14 positions agree with TRBD2. Trimming at V came to 6 bases and at J to 3 bases, leaving 13 bases not matched to a gene. The V gene's germline CDR1 is DFQATT and CDR2 SNEGSKA (reference sequence). The CDR3 length is 17 residues. DNA of the CDR3: TGCAGTGCCGCTAGGGGACCGGGACTAGCGGGAGTCTACGAGCAGTACGTC. Translated: CSAARGPGLAGVYEQYV.

The V call is TRBV7-2, the J call TRBJ1-2; D is uncertain. Germline assignment: CDR1 SGHTA and CDR2 FQGNSA. The length of the CDR3 is 13 residues. V was shortened by 2 bases and J by 8 bases, with 12 bases between the two germline ends. CDR3 nucleotide sequence: TGTGCCAGCAGCTTAAAAGCTTTGCCCGGCTACACCTTC. Encoded protein: CASSLKALPGYTF.

The chain has TRBV28 and TRBJ1-3, with 7 bases aligning to TRBD1. Germline V lookup: CDR1 MDHEN, CDR2 SYDVKM. The CDR3 is 14 amino acids. V dropped 4 bases and J dropped 7; count of bases not matched to a gene: 7. The CDR3 coding sequence is TGTGCCAGCAGTTACACAGGGGCAGGGAACACCATATATTTT. Translating it yields CASSYTGAGNTIYF. Full variable domain (outside the CDR3, taken from reference TRBV28 and TRBJ1-3): DVKVTQSSRYLVKRTGEKVFLECVQDMDHENMFWYRQDPGLGLRLIYFSYDVKMKEKGDIPEGYSVSREKKERFSLILESASTNQTSMYLCASSYTGAGNTIYFGEGSWLTVV.

The chain recombines TRBV4-1 with TRBJ1-2; no definite D call. Germline-derived CDR1 and CDR2 are MGHRA and YSYEKL. V was trimmed by 1 base and J by 7 bases, leaving 13 bases between them. This CDR3 comprises 14 residues. CDR3 bases: TGCGCCAGCAGCCAAGGAACTTCGCGGGGTGGCTACACCTTC. Encoded protein: CASSQGTSRGGYTF.

The chain carries TRBV16 and TRBJ2-7; no clear D. CDR1 is KGHSY and CDR2 is FQNENV in the germline V gene. This CDR3 is built from 12 residues. Trimming stripped 4 bases from V and 7 bases from J, with 11 bases between. The CDR3 is CASSPSLGEQYF. In DNA, the CDR3 is TGTGCCAGCAGCCCCTCGCTTGGGGAGCAGTACTTC.

The chain recombines TRBV15 with TRBJ2-1; no reliable D call. The CDR3 sequence is 13 residues long. V was shortened by 5 bases and J by 5 bases, with 10 bases between the two germline ends. The germline V gene has CDR1 LNHNV and CDR2 YYDKDF (reference sequence). The CDR3 DNA is TGTGCCACCAGCGCTTTCGGAAACAATGAGCAGTTCTTC. It is translated as CATSAFGNNEQFF.

In DNA form, the CDR3 reads TGTGCCAGTAGTATCACCCAGCGGGAGGGCAATGAGCAGTTCTTC. Amino acids: CASSITQREGNEQFF. This chain links TRBV19 with TRBJ2-1; 10 positions match TRBD2. The V gene end was trimmed by 3 bases and the J gene end by 6 bases; junction bases not matched to a gene: 5. In germline, CDR1 is LNHDA, CDR2 SQIVND (reference sequence). This CDR3 has 15 amino acids. Based on the CDR3 plus reference TRBV19 and TRBJ2-1, the full variable domain is DGGITQSPKYLFRKEGQNVTLSCEQNLNHDAMYWYRQDPGQGLRLIYYSQIVNDFQKGDIAEGYSVSREKKESFPLTVTSAQKNPTAFYLCASSITQREGNEQFFGPGTRLTVL.

The chain combines TRBV13 with TRBJ2-4; 8 bases align to TRBD1. This CDR3 has 16 residues. V dropped 4 bases and J dropped 0; count of bases not matched to a gene: 5. Germline CDR1 PRHDT, CDR2 FYEKMQ (reference sequence). In nucleotides, the CDR3 is TGTGCCAGCAGCTCAACAGGGGGGAAAGCCAAAAACATTCAGTACTTC. Amino acids: CASSSTGGKAKNIQYF. The variable domain in full, completed from reference TRBV13 and TRBJ2-4, reads AAGVIQSPRHLIKEKRETATLKCYPIPRHDTVYWYQQGPGQDPQFLISFYEKMQSDKGSIPDRFSAQQFSDYHSELNMSSLELGDSALYFCASSSTGGKAKNIQYFGAGTRLSVL.

This chain joins TRBV20-1 and TRBJ1-1; 8 bases are shared with TRBD1. The V and J ends lost 6 bases and 6 bases, in that order; junction bases with no gene match: 3. The CDR3 covers 11 residues. Germline CDR1 reads DFQATT; CDR2 reads SNEGSKA (reference sequence). The CDR3 spells CSAVDRAEAFF. The CDR3 DNA follows: TGCAGTGCCGTGGACAGGGCTGAAGCTTTCTTT.

The sample holds one count of this clonotype. The rearrangement links TRBV20-1 to TRBJ1-2; a possible D gene is TRBD1 (5 bases). CDR1 is DFQATT and CDR2 is SNEGSKA in the germline V gene (reference sequence). The germline V and J ends were trimmed by 6 bases and 3 bases, with 11 bases remaining between them. The CDR3 covers 12 residues. The CDR3 nucleotides read TGCAGTGCCGTACTACAGGACTATGGCTACACCTTC. As protein: CSAVLQDYGYTF.